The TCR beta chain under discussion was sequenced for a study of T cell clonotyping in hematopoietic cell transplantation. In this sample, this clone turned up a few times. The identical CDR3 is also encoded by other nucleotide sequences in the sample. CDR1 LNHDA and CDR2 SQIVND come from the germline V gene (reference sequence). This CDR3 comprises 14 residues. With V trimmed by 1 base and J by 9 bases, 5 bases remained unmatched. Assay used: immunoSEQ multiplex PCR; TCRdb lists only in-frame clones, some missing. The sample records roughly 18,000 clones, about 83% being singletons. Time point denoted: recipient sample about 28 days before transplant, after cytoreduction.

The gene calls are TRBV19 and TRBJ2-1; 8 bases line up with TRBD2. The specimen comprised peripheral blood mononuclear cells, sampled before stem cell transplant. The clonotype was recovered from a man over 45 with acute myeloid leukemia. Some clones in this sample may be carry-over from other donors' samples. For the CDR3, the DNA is TGTGCCAGTAGTATAGCGAGCGGGGGTACTGAGCAGTTCTTC. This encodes CASSIASGGTEQFF.